This TCR beta chain was sequenced during a study of glioma-infiltrating T cells. Findings of the study overall: Gliomas, especially low-grade, showed above-expected tissue-blood divergence; non-neoplastic patients showed below. Tissue and blood shared very few CDR3 sequences.

This clonotype came up many times. Its antigen is not identified. The CDR3 is 12 residues long. The V gene's germline CDR1 is SGHTA and CDR2 FQGNSA. V lost 6 bases, J lost 9 bases, and 5 bases stayed unmatched. Using RNA template, CDR3s of TCR alpha and beta were amplified with iRepertoire arm-PCR. Input was roughly 85-450 ng of tissue mRNA or PBMC total RNA. Each CDR3 protein gets one entry after TCRdb re-called the multiplex PCR reads with MiXCR. The sample has fewer than 110,000 distinct CDR3 sequences, under 30% seen once. The sequencing input was glioma tissue, nonneoplastic brain tissue, or PBMCs (not recorded which). The chain has TRBV7-2 and TRBJ2-3; TRBD2 matches 8 bases. The TCR originated in a human donor with low-grade glioma or glioblastoma, undergoing nonglioma brain surgery, or in good health (not recorded which). This chain's CDR3 is CASSDRTSTQYF. In nucleotides, the CDR3 is TGTGCCAGCAGTGACCGGACTAGCACGCAGTATTTT.